The sequence of this T cell receptor beta chain was determined in a study of blood T cell repertoires in COVID-19. In the authors' methods: Amplifying reference gene primers gave estimates of nucleated cell counts. Assay used: immunoSEQ multiplex PCR; TCRdb lists only in-frame clones, some missing. The V and J calls and clone size were taken over from that table, and D and trimming were inferred from the DNA. The sample shows fewer than 200,000 clones, 70% to 80% of them seen only once. CDR3 length equals 16 residues. CDR1 and CDR2 (germline): PRHDT, FYEKMQ (reference sequence). Trimming at V came to 5 bases and at J to 5 bases, leaving 8 bases not matched to a gene.

V gene TRBV13 combines with J gene TRBJ2-1, with TRBD2 matching over 11 bases. Sample: peripheral blood. The TCR comes from a woman in her fifties or sixties with COVID-19, enrolled during active disease. CDR3 protein: CASSPPRLAGNNEQFF. In DNA form, the CDR3 reads TGTGCCAGCAGCCCCCCCAGACTAGCGGGGAACAATGAGCAGTTCTTC. Looking up the rest from reference TRBV13 and TRBJ2-1 gives the full variable domain: AAGVIQSPRHLIKEKRETATLKCYPIPRHDTVYWYQQGPGQDPQFLISFYEKMQSDKGSIPDRFSAQQFSDYHSELNMSSLELGDSALYFCASSPPRLAGNNEQFFGPGTRLTVL.